A single sample gave rise to the 15 T cell receptor beta chains below, sequenced in a study of T cells in Graves' hyperthyroidism and ophthalmopathy. Amplified TCR beta CDR3 regions came from RNA transcripts. When the TCR CDR3 underwent first-round RT-PCR, the HTBI primer set was used. TCRdb re-analysed the multiplex PCR reads in MiXCR, keeping a single row per CDR3 protein. The sample shows some 340,000 distinct CDR3 sequences, approximately 15% of them seen only once. The sequenced sample was blood. All receptors derive from a woman aged 40-49 years with Graves' ophthalmopathy.

This chain links TRBV7-9 with TRBJ2-2; TRBD1 aligns across 8 bases. Germline lookup yields CDR1 SEHNR and CDR2 FQNEAQ (reference sequence). The CDR3 is 16 amino acids. V was clipped by 5 bases and J by 6 bases; unmatched bases: 11. The CDR3 loop reads CASSNRPTGVSGELFF. The CDR3 region has the DNA TGTGCCAGCAGCAACCGGCCGACAGGGGTTTCCGGGGAGCTGTTTTTT.

This clonotype was seen repeatedly, ten times or more. This rearrangement joins TRBV7-2 to TRBJ2-3; no firm D call. Germline V gives CDR1 SGHTA, CDR2 FQGNSA. Deletions cut 3 bases from V and 5 bases from J, with 12 bases between. The CDR3 length is 14 residues. In nucleotides, the CDR3 is TGTGCCAGCAGCTTCTTTTTAAAAATAGATACGCAGTATTTT. This translates into CASSFFLKIDTQYF. Full variable domain (missing parts from reference TRBV7-2 and TRBJ2-3): GAGVSQSPSNKVTEKGKDVELRCDPISGHTALYWYRQSLGQGLEFLIYFQGNSAPDKSGLPSDRFSAERTGGSVSTLTIQRTQQEDSAVYLCASSFFLKIDTQYFGPGTRLTVL.

This clonotype was seen at least ten times. The chain joins TRBV28 to TRBJ1-2; D gene uncertain. V shed 6 bases and J shed 8 bases, with 10 bases lying between them. The CDR3 runs 11 residues. CDR1 and CDR2 from the germline V gene are MDHEN and SYDVKM. The CDR3: CASSQGIGYTF. The CDR3, as DNA: TGTGCCAGCAGCCAAGGGATAGGCTACACCTTC.

Ten or more counts support this clonotype. In DNA, the CDR3 is TGTGCCAGCAGTTTTTCGACAGGGAATTACTACGAGCAGTACTTC. Translated, it gives CASSFSTGNYYEQYF. This chain joins TRBV12-3 or TRBV12-4 and TRBJ2-7; 7 bases map to TRBD1. The V segment lost 3 bases and the J segment 3 bases; nucleotides outside the gene matches: 8. This CDR3 contains 15 residues.

CDR3 coding DNA: TGTGCCAGCCTTCAGGGGGCCGGGACAGATACGCAGTATTTT. This gives the protein CASLQGAGTDTQYF. The V and J genes are TRBV2 and TRBJ2-3, with TRBD1 matching 8 bases. V was clipped by 8 bases and J by 3 bases; unmatched bases: 7. The germline CDR1 and CDR2 sequences are SNHLY and FYNNEI. The CDR3 totals 14 residues.

This clonotype was counted ten times or more. The gene calls are TRBV20-1 and TRBJ2-7; 14 nucleotides agree with TRBD2. J lost 3 bases, V lost 6 bases, and 4 bases had no gene match. The CDR3 consists of 14 residues. CDR1 is DFQATT, CDR2 SNEGSKA, per germline (reference sequence). CDR3 loop: CSAVGTSGSYEQYF. The CDR3 bases are TGCAGTGCCGTCGGGACTAGCGGGAGCTACGAGCAGTACTTC.

This chain joins TRBV5-5 and TRBJ1-4; 9 nucleotides line up with TRBD1. Looked up from germline, CDR1 is SGHKS and CDR2 is YYEKEE (reference sequence). The CDR3 is made up of 14 amino acids. Germline trimming cut 4 bases from V and 5 bases from J; bases unmatched to any gene: 3. The DNA for the CDR3 is TGTGCCAGCAGCCGGACAGGGGTCAATGAAAAACTGTTTTTT. Residues: CASSRTGVNEKLFF. Complete variable domain (other parts from reference TRBV5-5 and TRBJ1-4): DAGVTQSPTHLIKTRGQQVTLRCSPISGHKSVSWYQQVLGQGPQFIFQYYEKEERGRGNFPDRFSARQFPNYSSELNVNALLLGDSALYLCASSRTGVNEKLFFGSGTQLSVL.

This clonotype appeared many times. This chain connects TRBV7-2 to TRBJ2-7; a possible D gene is TRBD1 (5 bases). This CDR3 has 15 residues. Germline assignment: CDR1 SGHTA and CDR2 FQGNSA. V lost 6 bases and J lost 3, with 18 bases in between. The CDR3: CASRKDQGAVYEQYF. The CDR3 coding sequence is TGTGCCAGCAGGAAGGACCAGGGCGCAGTCTACGAGCAGTACTTC.

This clonotype was detected ten times or more. In DNA, the CDR3 is TGTGCCAGCAGTTTCGCCCAGTCCCTACAGTTCTTC. It encodes CASSFAQSLQFF. The chain combines TRBV12-3 or TRBV12-4 with TRBJ2-1; D is ambiguous. V was trimmed by 3 bases and J by 13 bases, leaving 13 bases between them. There are 12 residues in the CDR3.

This clonotype was seen many times. The gene calls are TRBV29-1 and TRBJ2-7; 12 positions agree with TRBD1. The CDR3 totals 13 residues. CDR1 SQVTM and CDR2 ANQGSEA come from the germline V gene. After removal of 7 bases from V and 3 bases from J, the junction contained 4 bases not matched to a gene. The CDR3 DNA reads TGCAGCGGTGGGACAGGGGGCGGCTACGAGCAGTACTTC. It codes for CSGGTGGGYEQYF.

This clonotype has ten or more counts. The V gene is TRBV28, the J gene TRBJ2-1; 10 bases line up with TRBD1. J lost 4 bases, V lost 6 bases, and 9 bases had no gene match. Per the germline V gene, CDR1 is MDHEN and CDR2 is SYDVKM. CDR3 length: 16 residues. The CDR3 DNA follows: TGTGCCAGCAGGAGACCGGGACAGGGGACTTACAATGAGCAGTTCTTC. Amino acids: CASRRPGQGTYNEQFF. Drawing the rest from reference TRBV28 and TRBJ2-1, the complete variable domain is DVKVTQSSRYLVKRTGEKVFLECVQDMDHENMFWYRQDPGLGLRLIYFSYDVKMKEKGDIPEGYSVSREKKERFSLILESASTNQTSMYLCASRRPGQGTYNEQFFGPGTRLTVL.

This clonotype was observed at least ten times. CDR3 nucleotides: TGCAGCGTTGATCCGGGGACTAACTATGGCTACACCTTC. Its protein product is CSVDPGTNYGYTF. The rearrangement joins TRBV29-1 to TRBJ1-2; D is unclear. V lost 3 bases, J lost 0 bases, and 8 bases lay in between. CDR1 SQVTM and CDR2 ANQGSEA come from the germline V gene. The length of the CDR3 is 13 residues.

This clonotype was counted many times. The chain uses TRBV12-3 or TRBV12-4 and TRBJ2-3, with D possibly called TRBD1 or TRBD2 (5 bases each). The CDR3 has 14 residues. V lost 2 bases and J lost 4, with 10 bases in between. The CDR3 region has the DNA TGTGCCAGCAGTTTACGAGGGGTGGCAGATACGCAGTATTTT. This encodes CASSLRGVADTQYF.

This clonotype occurred many times. The DNA for the CDR3 is TGTGCCAGCAAACCGATTCGGGACCTTGGAAATCAGCCCCAGCATTTT. Translated: CASKPIRDLGNQPQHF. This chain links TRBV19 with TRBJ1-5, with a weak D call TRBD1 (5 bases). Per the germline V gene, CDR1 is LNHDA and CDR2 is SQIVND (reference sequence). This CDR3 is built from 16 residues. V was pared by 9 bases and J by 4 bases, with 22 bases between.

In its sample, this clonotype was seen many times. The chain has TRBV6-1 and TRBJ1-6; weak D call: TRBD1 (6 bases). V lost 2 bases and J lost 3, with 11 bases in between. Germline values: CDR1 MNHNS, CDR2 SASEGT. The CDR3 loop spans 16 amino acids. The CDR3 DNA is TGTGCCAGCAGTGAACAGGGGTCGCTCTATAATTCACCCCTCCACTTT. This encodes CASSEQGSLYNSPLHF.